This T cell receptor beta chain was sequenced during a study of blood T cells in healthy people across ages. Findings and caveats of the study: What prevented conclusive comparison of naive and antigen-experienced cells was that PBMCs were unsorted. Roughly linear age-related decline in beta diversity appeared, significant by age about 40.

Isolation yielded PBMCs, at least 6.5 million per sample, in every case. Germline assignment: CDR1 LGHDT and CDR2 YNNKEL (reference sequence). This CDR3 has 14 amino acids. V dropped 5 bases and J dropped 8; count of bases not matched to a gene: 9. A second PCR, run for roughly 6 to 11 cycles, used a sample-barcoded 5' primer plus a J-beta primer mix. Carrying 12 random nucleotides, a template-switch adaptor labeled each individual cDNA molecule. Via MiXCR, TCRdb re-called the 5' RACE reads, giving one row per CDR3 protein. The sample lists under 2 million distinct CDR3 sequences, about 31% seen once, with around 10% in the top ten. About this clonotype: Its cognate antigen is unknown.

The specimen was blood. The sequence was collected from a woman aged 25 to 39 in good health. The chain uses TRBV3-1 and TRBJ1-5; 7 nucleotides agree with TRBD1. CDR3 in amino acids: CASSSGQVNEPQHF. The CDR3 nucleotides read TGTGCCAGCAGCTCCGGACAGGTTAATGAGCCCCAGCATTTT.